This T cell receptor (beta chain) was captured by sequencing in a study of T cells in Graves' hyperthyroidism and ophthalmopathy (dated by TCRdb to the late 2010s). Regarding the study in general: Peripheral blood samples were taken at initial diagnosis, before any treatment was given. A discovery cohort of approximately 97 patients, approximately 44 with Graves' ophthalmopathy and fewer than 65 with stable Graves' hyperthyroidism, was used to find distinguishing TCR V-J signatures. Prospective prediction of ophthalmopathy was tested in an independent validation cohort of approximately 18 hyperthyroidism patients and 17 patients who later progressed to ophthalmopathy. The 90 or so discovery patients were randomly split 7:3 into training and test sets. The study also compared thyroid tissue and blood T-cell repertoires from roughly six Graves' hyperthyroidism patients. After blood sampling, hyperthyroidism patients were treated with methimazole at a starting dose of 30 mg daily, and ophthalmopathy patients were treated with high-dose intravenous methylprednisolone. TCR Vbeta CDR3 sequencing of 120 to 150 peripheral blood samples (over 40 ophthalmopathy, under 80 hyperthyroidism and some 17 progressor patients) is reported in the paper.

From cysteine to phenylalanine, the CDR3 is 12 amino acids long. Only CDR3 DNA is held: 36 bases, read in frame from base 1. Cut back by 7 bases and 6 bases, the V and J ends lie 12 bases apart. Summary of the overall study and its limitations: No statistical method was used to fix the sample size in advance, and group allocation was not hidden from the investigators. Ophthalmopathy was separated from stable hyperthyroidism by a 13 V-J signature model, with just over 85% sensitivity and roughly 81% specificity obtained in cross-validation and 80%/75% obtained in testing. In validation, the model predicted progression to ophthalmopathy with approximately 71% sensitivity and less than 80% specificity, a median of 6.5 months before onset. Most expanded thyroid clonotypes (frequency above 0.001) were also found in blood, which suggests that blood repertoires may mirror thyroid immune responses.

The TCR beta CDR3 regions were amplified from RNA transcripts. The TCR CDR3 was subjected to a first round of RT-PCR using the HTBI primer set and the Qiagen OneStep RT-PCR kit. Libraries were constructed in a second round of multiplex PCR, after which size selection and purification were performed. Sequencing of the libraries was done on an Illumina HiSeq2000 using paired-end 100 bp reads. Regarding the original processing steps: SOAPnuke was used to process the raw data, removing reads that contained adapters or uncalled bases, had a mean Phred below 15, or lacked an exact match to the constant primer or identifier. COPE v1.2.5 was used to merge high-quality paired reads, and clonotypes were defined as unique nucleotide sequences. MiTCR v1.1 was used to align clonotypes to the IMGT TRBV, TRBD and TRBJ reference segments. Only V-J combinations with frequency above 0.0001, covering about 99% of repertoires, were analysed. A TCS score was defined as the ratio between F50 (clonal expansion) and ExV (chaos), using BLOSUM62-based TCRdist between CDR3 peptides within each V-J. Welch's t-statistics and random forest reduced around 550 V-J features to 13, which were used in a naive Bayes classifier (R e1071). Clones were called with MiXCR by TCRdb after fastp trimmed the public reads at Q25, and only in-frame beta chains were retained. Entries that share a CDR3 protein sequence are merged under the most common genes and DNA. TCRdb, not the authors, supplied the V and J calls. In this sample the table shows about 250,000 distinct CDR3 sequences, almost 25% of which occur a single time. The ten largest clones take up 35% of the sample.

A note on this clonotype: Its antigen specificity is not known. No base quality values were provided; no much bigger clone lies one nucleotide off.

Moderately to severely active disease, a Clinical Activity Score of at least 3, a NOSPECS grade of at least 4, and a duration under 3 months were present in ophthalmopathy patients. Exclusion was applied to patients with uncontrolled infections, other autoimmune diseases, pregnancy or lactation. Diagnoses were based on clinical symptoms, serum thyroxine and TRAb, thyroid ultrasound and orbital computed tomography. Ficoll-Paque density gradient centrifugation was used to isolate PBMCs from under 11 ml of fresh peripheral blood. Trizol reagent was used to extract total RNA, and RNA quality was then checked on an Agilent 2100 Bioanalyzer.

Recombination joined TRBV12-3 or TRBV12-4 with TRBJ1-1; D gene: possibly TRBD1, on 5 matching bases. The clonotype comes from a woman in her 40s with Graves' ophthalmopathy. The specimen sequenced was blood. The DNA sequence is given as TGTGCCAGCAACACAGGTCGGGCTGAAGCTTTCTTT. Its protein reads: CASNTGRAEAFF.